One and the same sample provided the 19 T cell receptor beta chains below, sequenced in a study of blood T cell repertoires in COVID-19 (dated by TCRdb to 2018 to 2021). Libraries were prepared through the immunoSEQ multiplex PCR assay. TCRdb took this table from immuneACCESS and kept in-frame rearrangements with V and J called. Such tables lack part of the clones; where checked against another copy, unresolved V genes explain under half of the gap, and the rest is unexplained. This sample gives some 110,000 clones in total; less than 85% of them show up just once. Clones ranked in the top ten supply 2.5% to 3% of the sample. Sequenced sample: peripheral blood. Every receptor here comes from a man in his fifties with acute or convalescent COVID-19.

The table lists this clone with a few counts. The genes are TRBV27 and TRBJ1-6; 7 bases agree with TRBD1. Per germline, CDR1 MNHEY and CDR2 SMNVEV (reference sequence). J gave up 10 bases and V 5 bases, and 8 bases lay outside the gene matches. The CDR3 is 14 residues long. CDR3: CASSPRQGGSPLHF. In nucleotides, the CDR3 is TGTGCCAGCAGTCCGCGACAGGGAGGCTCACCCCTCCACTTT.

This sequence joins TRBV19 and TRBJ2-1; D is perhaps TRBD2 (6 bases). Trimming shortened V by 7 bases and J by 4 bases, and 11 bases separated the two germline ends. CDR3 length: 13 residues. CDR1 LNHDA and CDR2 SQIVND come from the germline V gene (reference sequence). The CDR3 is CASTEGGYNEQFF. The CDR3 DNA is TGTGCCAGTACTGAGGGAGGTTACAATGAGCAGTTCTTC.

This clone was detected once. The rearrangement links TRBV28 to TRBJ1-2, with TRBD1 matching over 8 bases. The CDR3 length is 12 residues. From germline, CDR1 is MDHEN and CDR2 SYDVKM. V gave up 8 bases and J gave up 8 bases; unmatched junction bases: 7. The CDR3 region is CASARDRNGYTF. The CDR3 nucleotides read TGTGCCAGCGCCCGGGACAGGAACGGCTACACCTTC.

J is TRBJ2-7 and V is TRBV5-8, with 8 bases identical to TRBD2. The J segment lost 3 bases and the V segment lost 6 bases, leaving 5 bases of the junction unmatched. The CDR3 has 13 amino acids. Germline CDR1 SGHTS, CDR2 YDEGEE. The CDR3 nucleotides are TGTGCCAGCACACCGGGAGGGGGCTACGAGCAGTACTTC. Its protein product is CASTPGGGYEQYF.

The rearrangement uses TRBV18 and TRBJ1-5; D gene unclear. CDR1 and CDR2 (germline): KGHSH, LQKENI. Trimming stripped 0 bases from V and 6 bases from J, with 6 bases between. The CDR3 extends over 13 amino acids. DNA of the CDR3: TGTGCCAGCTCACCACCGGGAGGTCAGCCCCAGCATTTT. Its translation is CASSPPGGQPQHF.

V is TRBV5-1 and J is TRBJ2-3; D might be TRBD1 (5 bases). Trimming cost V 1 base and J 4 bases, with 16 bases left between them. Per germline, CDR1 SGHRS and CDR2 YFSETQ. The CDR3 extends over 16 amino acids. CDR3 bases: TGCGCCAGCAGCTTGACGGCAGGGTTGATGGCAGATACGCAGTATTTT. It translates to CASSLTAGLMADTQYF.

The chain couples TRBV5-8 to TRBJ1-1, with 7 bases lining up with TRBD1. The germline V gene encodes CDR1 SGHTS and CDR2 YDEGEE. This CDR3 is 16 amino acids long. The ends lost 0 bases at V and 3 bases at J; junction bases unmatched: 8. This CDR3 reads CASSLAQIQGDTEAFF. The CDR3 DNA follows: TGTGCCAGCAGCTTGGCCCAAATTCAGGGGGACACTGAAGCTTTCTTT.

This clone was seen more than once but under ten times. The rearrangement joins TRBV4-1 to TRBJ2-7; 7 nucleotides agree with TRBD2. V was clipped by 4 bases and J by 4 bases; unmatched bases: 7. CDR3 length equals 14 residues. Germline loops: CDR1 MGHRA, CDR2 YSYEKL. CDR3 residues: CASSPLREEYEQYF. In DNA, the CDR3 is TGCGCCAGCAGCCCCCTCCGGGAGGAGTACGAGCAGTACTTC.

The chain's CDR3 is CASRGTSGYEQYF. As DNA, the CDR3 is TGTGCCAGCAGAGGGACTAGCGGGTACGAGCAGTACTTC. The V and J genes are TRBV7-9 and TRBJ2-7; TRBD2 matches at 12 bases. Trimming cost V 6 bases and J 4 bases; bases outside gene matches: 1. The CDR3 extends over 13 amino acids. Germline V gene data show CDR1 as SEHNR and CDR2 as FQNEAQ (reference sequence).

CDR3 sequence (DNA): TGTGCCAGCAGCGAGGGGGGGGCATCGCCCCAGCATTTT. Translating it yields CASSEGGASPQHF. The chain links TRBV9 to TRBJ1-5; possible D gene TRBD1, 6 bases. The CDR3 has 13 residues. Trimming took off 3 bases at V and 9 bases at J, with 13 bases between the two ends. Germline CDR1 and CDR2: SGDLS and YYNGEE.

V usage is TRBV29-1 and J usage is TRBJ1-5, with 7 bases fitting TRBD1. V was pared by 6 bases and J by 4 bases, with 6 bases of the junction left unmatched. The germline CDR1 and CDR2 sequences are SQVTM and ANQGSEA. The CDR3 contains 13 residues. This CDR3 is CSVTGSENQPQHF. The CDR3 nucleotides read TGCAGCGTGACAGGGAGTGAAAATCAGCCCCAGCATTTT.

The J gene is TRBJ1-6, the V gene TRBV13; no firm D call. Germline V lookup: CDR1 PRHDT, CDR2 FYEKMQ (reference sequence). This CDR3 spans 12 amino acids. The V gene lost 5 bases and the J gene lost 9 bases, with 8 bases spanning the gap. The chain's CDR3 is CASSLQLSPLHF. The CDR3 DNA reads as TGTGCCAGCAGCCTTCAACTTTCACCCCTCCACTTT.

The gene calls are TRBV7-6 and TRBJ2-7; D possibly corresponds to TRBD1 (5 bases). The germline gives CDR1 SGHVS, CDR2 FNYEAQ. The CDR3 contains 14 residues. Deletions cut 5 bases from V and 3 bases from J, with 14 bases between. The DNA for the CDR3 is TGTGCCAGCAGCCAGCAAGGGGTCGGCTACGAGCAGTACTTC. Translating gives CASSQQGVGYEQYF.

The CDR3 coding sequence is TGTGCCAGCAGCCGCGACGGGGGGAGTTCAGATACGCAGTATTTT. Protein product: CASSRDGGSSDTQYF. The chain recombines TRBV3-1 (or the pseudogene TRBV3-2) with TRBJ2-3; TRBD2 matches at 7 bases. The J segment lost 4 bases and the V segment lost 4 bases, leaving 8 bases of the junction unmatched. This CDR3 spans 15 amino acids. Germline-derived CDR1 and CDR2 are LGHDT and YNNKEL (reference sequence).

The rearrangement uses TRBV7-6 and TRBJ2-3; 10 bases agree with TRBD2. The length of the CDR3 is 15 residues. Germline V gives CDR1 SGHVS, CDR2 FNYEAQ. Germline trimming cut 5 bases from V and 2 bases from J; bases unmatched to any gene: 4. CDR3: CASSTGLAATDTQYF. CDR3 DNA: TGTGCCAGCAGCACCGGACTAGCGGCCACAGATACGCAGTATTTT.

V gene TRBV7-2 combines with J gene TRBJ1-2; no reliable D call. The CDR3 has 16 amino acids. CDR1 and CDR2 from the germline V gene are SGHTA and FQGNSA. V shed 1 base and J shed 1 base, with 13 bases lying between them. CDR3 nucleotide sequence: TGTGCCAGCAGCTTAGATCCTTCCGGACTTAACTATGGCTACACCTTC. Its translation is CASSLDPSGLNYGYTF.

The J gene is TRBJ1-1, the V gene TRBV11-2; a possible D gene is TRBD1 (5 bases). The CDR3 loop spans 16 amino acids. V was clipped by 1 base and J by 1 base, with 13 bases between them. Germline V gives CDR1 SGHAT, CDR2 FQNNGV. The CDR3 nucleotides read TGTGCCAGCAGCTTAGGGGGGAGGCTTCCGAACACTGAAGCTTTCTTT. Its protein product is CASSLGGRLPNTEAFF.

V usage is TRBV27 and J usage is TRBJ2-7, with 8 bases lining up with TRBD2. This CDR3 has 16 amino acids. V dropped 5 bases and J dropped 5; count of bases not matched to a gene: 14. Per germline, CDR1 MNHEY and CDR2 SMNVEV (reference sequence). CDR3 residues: CASSRRLAGMGDEQYF. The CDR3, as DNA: TGTGCCAGCAGTCGTCGTCTAGCGGGCATGGGCGACGAGCAGTACTTC.

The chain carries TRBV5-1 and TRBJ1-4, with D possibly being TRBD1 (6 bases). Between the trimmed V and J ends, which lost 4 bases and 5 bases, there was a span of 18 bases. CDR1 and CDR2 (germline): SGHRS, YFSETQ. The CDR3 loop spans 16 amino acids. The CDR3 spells CASSLNPGVTNEKLFF. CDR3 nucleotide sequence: TGCGCCAGCAGCCTCAACCCAGGGGTGACGAATGAAAAACTGTTTTTT.